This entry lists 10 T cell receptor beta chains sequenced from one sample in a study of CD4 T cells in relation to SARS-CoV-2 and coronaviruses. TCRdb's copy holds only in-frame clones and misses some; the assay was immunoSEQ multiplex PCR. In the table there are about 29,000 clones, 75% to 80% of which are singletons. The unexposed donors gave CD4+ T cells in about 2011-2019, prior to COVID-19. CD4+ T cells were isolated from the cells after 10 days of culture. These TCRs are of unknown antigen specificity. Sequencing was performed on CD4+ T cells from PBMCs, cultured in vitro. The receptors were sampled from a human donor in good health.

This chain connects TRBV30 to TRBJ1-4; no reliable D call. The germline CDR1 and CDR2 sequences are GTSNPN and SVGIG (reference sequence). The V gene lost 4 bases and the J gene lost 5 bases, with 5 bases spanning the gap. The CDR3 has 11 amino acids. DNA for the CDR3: TGTGCCTGGACTCAAAATGAAAAACTGTTTTTT. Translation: CAWTQNEKLFF.

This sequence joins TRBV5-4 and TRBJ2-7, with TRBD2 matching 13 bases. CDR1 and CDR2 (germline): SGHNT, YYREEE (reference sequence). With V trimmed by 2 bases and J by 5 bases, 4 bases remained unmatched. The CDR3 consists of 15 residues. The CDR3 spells CASSLRLAGGNEQYF. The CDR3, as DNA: TGTGCCAGCAGCTTAAGACTAGCGGGAGGCAACGAGCAGTACTTC.

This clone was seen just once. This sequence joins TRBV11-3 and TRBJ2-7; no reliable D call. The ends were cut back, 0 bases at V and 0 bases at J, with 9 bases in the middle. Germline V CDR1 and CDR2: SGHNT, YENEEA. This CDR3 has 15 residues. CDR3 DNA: TGTGCCAGCAGCTTAGATACCGCTAGCTCCTACGAGCAGTACTTC. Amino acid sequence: CASSLDTASSYEQYF.

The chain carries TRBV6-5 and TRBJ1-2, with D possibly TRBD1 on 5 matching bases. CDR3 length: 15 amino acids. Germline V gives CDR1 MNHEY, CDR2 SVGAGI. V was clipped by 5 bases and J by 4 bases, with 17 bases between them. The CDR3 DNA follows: TGTGCCAGCAGTCGGACTCGGCAGGGCTTCTATGGCTACACCTTC. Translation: CASSRTRQGFYGYTF.

The CDR3 protein is CASSPSSQRGIGYTF. CDR3 bases: TGTGCCAGCAGCCCATCCAGTCAGCGAGGAATCGGCTACACCTTC. The chain carries TRBV7-9 and TRBJ1-2; unclear D gene. Germline V CDR1 and CDR2: SEHNR, FQNEAQ (reference sequence). The CDR3 spans 15 residues. V was clipped by 5 bases and J by 8 bases, with 21 bases between them.

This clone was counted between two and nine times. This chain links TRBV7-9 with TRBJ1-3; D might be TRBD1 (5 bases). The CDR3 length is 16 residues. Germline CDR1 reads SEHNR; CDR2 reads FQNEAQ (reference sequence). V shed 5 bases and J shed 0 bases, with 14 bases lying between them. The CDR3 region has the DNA TGTGCCAGCAGCCCTAACGTGGGGGGCTCTGGAAACACCATATATTTT. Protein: CASSPNVGGSGNTIYF.

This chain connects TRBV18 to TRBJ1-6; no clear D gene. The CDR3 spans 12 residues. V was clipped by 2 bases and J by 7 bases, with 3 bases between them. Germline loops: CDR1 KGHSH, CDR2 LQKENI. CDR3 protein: CASSPGNSPLHF. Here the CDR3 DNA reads TGTGCCAGCTCACCAGGGAATTCACCCCTCCACTTT.

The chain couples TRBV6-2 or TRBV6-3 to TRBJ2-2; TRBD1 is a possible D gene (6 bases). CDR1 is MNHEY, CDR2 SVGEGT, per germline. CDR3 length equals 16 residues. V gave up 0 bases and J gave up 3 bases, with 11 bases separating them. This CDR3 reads CASSYSGTPYTGELFF. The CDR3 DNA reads TGTGCCAGCAGTTACTCAGGGACACCTTACACCGGGGAGCTGTTTTTT.

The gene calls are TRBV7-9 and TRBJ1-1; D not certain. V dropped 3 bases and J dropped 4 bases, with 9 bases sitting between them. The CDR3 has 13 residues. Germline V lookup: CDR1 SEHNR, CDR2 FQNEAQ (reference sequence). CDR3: CASSLGLGTEAFF. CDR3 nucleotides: TGTGCCAGCAGCTTGGGATTGGGCACTGAAGCTTTCTTT.

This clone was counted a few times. The CDR3 region has the DNA TGCGCCAGCAGTCACCCTGGACACGGTGAAGCTTTCTTT. This sequence encodes CASSHPGHGEAFF. This sequence joins TRBV23-1 and TRBJ1-1, with D tentatively TRBD1 (5 bases). TRBV23-1 is annotated as an ORF whose role is uncertain. This CDR3 is 13 amino acids long. V lost 3 bases to trimming and J lost 7 bases, with 12 bases between them.